This entry concerns a single T cell receptor (beta chain). Its matching antigen is unknown. This was the immunoSEQ v3.0 assay at survey level. Libraries were prepared by immunoSEQ multiplex PCR; TCRdb keeps only in-frame clonotypes and omits some of them. The table has 35,000 to 55,000 clones, 90% to 95% seen once; the top ten hold approximately 2.5%. This sample is drawn from a study of long-term antiretroviral therapy in people with HIV. Study-wide findings and caveats: Controls showed broader CDR3 length ranges than did the HIV repertoires. After ART, diversity increased yet remained lower than transplant donor controls.

From germline, CDR1 is GTSNPN and CDR2 SVGIG (reference sequence). This CDR3 is built from 14 residues. Trimming pared 0 bases from V and 4 bases from J, leaving 10 bases between. The sequence was collected from a woman aged 45-59 years with HIV. The sample here was unsorted PBMCs, taken 3.7 years after starting antiretroviral therapy. The V and J genes are TRBV30 and TRBJ1-5; D is unclear. The CDR3 loop reads CAWSVRAGNQPQHF. The CDR3 nucleotides are TGTGCCTGGAGTGTAAGGGCGGGAAATCAGCCCCAGCATTTT.